This T cell receptor (beta chain) was sequenced for a study of a mutant IDH1 vaccine in newly diagnosed glioma. Background on the study: Commencement of vaccination occurred 4-6 weeks following radiotherapy alone, or concurrently with temozolomide cycles.

Concerning this clone itself: The antigen remains unidentified.

Clones were sequenced by immunoSEQ multiplex PCR, and TCRdb holds only the in-frame ones, with some missing. Of roughly 60,000 clones in the sample, 70% to 90% were seen once. Time point: week 23, last vaccination. Topical imiquimod was applied with each vaccine dose, which held 300 ug of mutant IDH1 20-mer peptide. V lost 0 bases and J 4 bases, leaving 14 bases between the germline ends. Germline V CDR1 and CDR2: SGHRS, YFSETQ. The length of the CDR3 is 16 residues. The specimen comprised PBMCs, sampled from a glioma patient whose treatment included an IDH1 peptide vaccine. The clonotype comes from a man aged 25 to 40 with glioma. The chain recombines TRBV5-1 with TRBJ1-5, with D uncertain. This CDR3 reads CASSLGPSGVNQPQHF. The CDR3 DNA follows: TGCGCCAGCAGCTTGGGGCCGTCCGGAGTAAATCAGCCCCAGCATTTT.